This T cell receptor beta chain derives from a study of T cells in Graves' hyperthyroidism and ophthalmopathy. Researchers took RNA transcripts and amplified the TCR beta CDR3 regions from them. TCR CDR3 regions were first amplified by RT-PCR with HTBI primers. A single record per CDR3 protein comes from TCRdb applying MiXCR to the multiplex PCR reads. The table shows over 650,000 distinct CDR3 sequences, with about 45% occurring only once. Study findings and constraints: By a 13 V-J model, ophthalmopathy was set apart from stable hyperthyroidism.

Germline lookup yields CDR1 SGHKS and CDR2 YYEKEE (reference sequence). The CDR3 sequence is 13 residues long. This clonotype was detected a few times. Its antigen is not known. The junction departs from germline at one end; a sequencing error may be responsible. This chain links TRBV5-5 with TRBJ1-4; D not certain. Sequencing input: peripheral blood or thyroid tissue (not recorded which). The clonotype was recovered from an adult man with Graves' disease, either hyperthyroidism or ophthalmopathy (not recorded which). CDR3 sequence: CASSRIFSEKLFF. In DNA, the CDR3 is TGCGCCAGCAGCCGAATTTTCTCCGAAAAACTGTTTTTT.